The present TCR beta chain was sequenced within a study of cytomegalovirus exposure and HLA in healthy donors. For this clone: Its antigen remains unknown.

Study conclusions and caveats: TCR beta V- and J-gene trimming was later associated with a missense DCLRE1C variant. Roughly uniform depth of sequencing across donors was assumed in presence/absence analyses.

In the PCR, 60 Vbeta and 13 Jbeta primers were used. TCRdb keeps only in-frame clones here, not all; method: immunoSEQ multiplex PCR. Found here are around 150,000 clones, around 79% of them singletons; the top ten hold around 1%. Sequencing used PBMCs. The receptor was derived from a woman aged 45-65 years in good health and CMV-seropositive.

CDR3 in amino acids: CASSWEQVNTEAFF. DNA for the CDR3: TGTGCCAGCAGCTGGGAACAGGTGAACACTGAAGCTTTCTTT. V gene TRBV5-5 combines with J gene TRBJ1-1; D possibly corresponds to TRBD1 (5 bases). This CDR3 spans 14 amino acids. With 3 bases removed from V and 0 bases from J, the gap between germline ends came to 9 bases. Germline V gene lookup returns CDR1 SGHKS and CDR2 YYEKEE (reference sequence).